This T cell receptor beta chain originates from a study of T cells in Graves' hyperthyroidism and ophthalmopathy. Background on the study: Sampling of peripheral blood happened at initial diagnosis, prior to any treatment.

The V and J ends lost 0 bases and 5 bases, in that order; junction bases with no gene match: 4. Germline V gene lookup returns CDR1 MNHEY and CDR2 SVGAGI. The CDR3 sequence is 15 residues long. Active moderate-to-severe ophthalmopathy, Clinical Activity Score at least 3, NOSPECS at least 4, under 3 months' duration. It was uncontrolled infection, other autoimmune disease, pregnancy or lactation that excluded patients. There were TCR beta CDR3 regions amplified from RNA transcripts. Researchers ran a first-round RT-PCR on the TCR CDR3 using the HTBI primer set. Via MiXCR, TCRdb re-called the multiplex PCR reads, giving one row per CDR3 protein. The sample contains more than 500,000 distinct CDR3 sequences, about 16% of which appear only once. About this clonotype: The antigen remains unidentified.

Overall study findings and caveats: Blood samples included most of the expanded thyroid clonotypes exceeding 0.001.

The sample consisted of blood. The chain uses TRBV6-5 and TRBJ2-1, with 7 nucleotides matching TRBD2. The origin of this receptor is a woman aged 30 to 39 with Graves' ophthalmopathy. The CDR3 DNA reads TGTGCCAGCAGTTACTCCCCGGGGGGACACAATGAGCAGTTCTTC. Protein product: CASSYSPGGHNEQFF.